This section outlines one T cell receptor beta chain sequence together with its context. The antigen is undetermined. The data stem from a study of T cell responses to AZD1222 COVID-19 vaccine. Study-wide points: Clonal diversity was possibly underestimated; the donors were predominantly white British and more often female. Elevations in Spike-specific TCR breadth and depth followed administration of two AZD1222 doses.

Only in-frame clones appear in the TCRdb table, and some are missing; sequencing was by immunoSEQ multiplex PCR. The table has 150,000 to 200,000 clones, around 94% seen once. Germline-derived CDR1 and CDR2 are MNHEY and SMNVEV (reference sequence). V dropped 3 bases and J dropped 7 bases, with 15 bases sitting between them. The CDR3 covers 14 residues. This material consisted of peripheral blood, taken on day 0 of AZD1222 vaccination. The receptor was isolated from an adult in good health. The gene calls are TRBV27 and TRBJ1-2, with a weak D call TRBD1 (5 bases). CDR3 region: CASSFGGSPSGYTF. The CDR3 DNA reads TGTGCCAGCAGTTTCGGGGGGTCCCCCTCTGGCTACACCTTC.